The 9 T cell receptor beta chains below were found in one sample sequenced in a study of early T cells in non-severe SARS-CoV-2 infection. MiXCR, applied by TCRdb to the 5' RACE reads, yields one record per CDR3 protein. The table includes tens of thousands of distinct CDR3 sequences, roughly 10% detected once. The sequencing sample was made of whole blood. The receptors stem from an adult who was a healthcare worker with PCR-confirmed SARS-CoV-2 infection or an uninfected control (not recorded which).

This clonotype came up a few times. The chain is built from TRBV7-9 and TRBJ1-1, with a tentative D call TRBD1 (6 bases). This CDR3 spans 13 amino acids. The germline V gene encodes CDR1 SEHNR and CDR2 FQNEAQ (reference sequence). V dropped 3 bases and J dropped 7 bases, with 12 bases sitting between them. The CDR3 is CASSFVGAGEAFF. The CDR3 nucleotides read TGTGCCAGCAGCTTTGTGGGGGCGGGTGAAGCTTTCTTT.

The chain joins TRBV18 to TRBJ1-5; D gene unclear. The CDR3 spans 13 residues. Per the germline V gene, CDR1 is KGHSH and CDR2 is LQKENI. V gave up 4 bases and J gave up 5 bases, with 9 bases separating them. The CDR3 nucleotides are TGTGCCAGCTCACGGGGATTGGATCAGCCCCAGCATTTT. Amino acid sequence: CASSRGLDQPQHF.

There are a few counts of this clonotype. The chain has TRBV28 and TRBJ1-1, with D possibly TRBD1 on 5 matching bases. The CDR3 runs to 15 residues. Trimming pared 6 bases from V and 0 bases from J, leaving 14 bases between. The V gene's germline CDR1 is MDHEN and CDR2 SYDVKM. Here the CDR3 DNA reads TGTGCCAGCAGCCGGGACGGACGAATGAACACTGAAGCTTTCTTT. Its translation is CASSRDGRMNTEAFF.

Only a few counts were recorded for this clonotype. The chain employs TRBV19 and TRBJ2-2; 13 bases map to TRBD2. This CDR3 comprises 15 residues. In germline, CDR1 is LNHDA, CDR2 SQIVND (reference sequence). Trimming at V came to 6 bases and at J to 7 bases, leaving 5 bases not matched to a gene. The CDR3 DNA reads TGTGCCAGTAGGAGACTAGCGGGGGGCATCGGGGAGCTGTTTTTT. Encoded protein: CASRRLAGGIGELFF.

The chain links TRBV6-5 to TRBJ1-1, with D uncertain. Germline CDR1 is MNHEY and CDR2 is SVGAGI. The germline V and J ends were trimmed by 2 bases and 2 bases, with 6 bases remaining between them. The CDR3 extends over 13 amino acids. The CDR3 coding sequence is TGTGCCAGCAGTTACGGGAAAAACACTGAAGCTTTCTTT. Amino acid sequence: CASSYGKNTEAFF.

This clonotype was seen many times. The V and J genes are TRBV27 and TRBJ1-1; weak D call: TRBD1 (6 bases). The CDR3 consists of 15 residues. Per germline, CDR1 MNHEY and CDR2 SMNVEV (reference sequence). Trimming took 1 base from V and 4 from J, leaving 13 bases between them. Here the CDR3 reads CASSLFGGRGTEAFF. CDR3 nucleotides: TGTGCCAGCAGTTTATTTGGGGGCCGGGGCACTGAAGCTTTCTTT.

This clonotype occurred a few times. The V call is TRBV20-1, the J call TRBJ2-7; 14 bases align to TRBD2. This CDR3 contains 18 residues. The V segment lost 3 bases and the J segment 0 bases; nucleotides outside the gene matches: 10. Germline V gene sequence: CDR1 DFQATT, CDR2 SNEGSKA (reference sequence). The CDR3 here is CSASYGTSGGSFSYEQYF. The CDR3 DNA follows: TGCAGTGCTAGTTACGGGACTAGCGGGGGCAGTTTCTCCTACGAGCAGTACTTC.

Only a few counts were recorded for this clonotype. The chain links TRBV3-1 to TRBJ1-2, with unresolved D. The CDR3 consists of 14 residues. Germline lookup yields CDR1 LGHDT and CDR2 YNNKEL (reference sequence). Trimming left V 1 base short and J 4 bases short, with 10 bases between. The CDR3 loop is CASSQASSGYGYTF. CDR3 in DNA: TGTGCCAGCAGCCAAGCATCCTCGGGCTATGGCTACACCTTC.

This clonotype was counted many times. The chain links TRBV15 to TRBJ2-5; TRBD2 matches 7 bases. CDR1 is LNHNV and CDR2 is YYDKDF in the germline V gene (reference sequence). The CDR3 sequence is 14 residues long. Unmatched junction bases numbered 4, after V lost 1 base and J lost 5 bases. The CDR3 nucleotides are TGTGCCACCAGCAGAGCGGGGGGTTCTGAGACCCAGTACTTC. Protein product: CATSRAGGSETQYF.